A selection of T cell receptor beta chains follows, all from one sample in a study of CD8 T cells in Susac syndrome. TCRdb recomputed calls from the immunoSEQ multiplex PCR reads with MiXCR, one row per CDR3 protein. The top ten hold around 0.15% of the sample, which has about 150,000 distinct CDR3 sequences, 95% to 96% seen once. Material for sequencing was CD8+ T cells from PBMCs. The source of these receptors is a human donor with multiple sclerosis. Both conserved end residues are part of each CDR3. The order of the fields is CDR3 protein, CDR3 DNA, D gene, J gene, clone size, V gene. A D gene is named only where the DNA matches it firmly. Size values are once, few and many counts, or a class for expanded clones, and some rows have none.

CDR3: CATSRVPGHGPTKAQPQHF; DNA: TGTGCCACCAGCAGAGTCCCTGGACACGGGCCGACCAAGGCTCAGCCCCAGCATTTT; D: -; J: TRBJ1-5; size: once; V: TRBV15
CDR3: CASSLRGFEQYF; DNA: TGTGCCAGCAGCTTACGGGGATTCGAGCAGTACTTC; D: -; J: TRBJ2-7; size: -; V: TRBV7-6
CDR3: CASSLPGTDTQYF; DNA: TGTGCCAGCAGTTTGCCCGGCACAGATACGCAGTATTTT; D: -; J: TRBJ2-3; size: -; V: TRBV12-3/TRBV12-4
CDR3: CASSVVPGVNTGELFF; DNA: TGTGCCAGCAGCGTAGTTCCAGGGGTGAACACCGGGGAGCTGTTTTTT; D: -; J: TRBJ2-2; size: -; V: TRBV9
CDR3: CASKGGQSNQPQHF; DNA: TGTGCCAGCAAGGGGGGACAGTCCAATCAGCCCCAGCATTTT; D: TRBD1; J: TRBJ1-5; size: -; V: TRBV2
CDR3: CATSDPGEDNEQFF; DNA: TGTGCCACCAGTGACCCCGGGGAAGACAATGAGCAGTTCTTC; D: -; J: TRBJ2-1; size: -; V: TRBV24-1
CDR3: CASSLDGFYNEQFF; DNA: TGTGCCAGCAGCCTTGACGGGTTCTACAATGAGCAGTTCTTC; D: -; J: TRBJ2-1; size: -; V: TRBV14
CDR3: CSARDRGNEQFF; DNA: TGCAGTGCTAGAGATCGGGGCAATGAGCAGTTCTTC; D: -; J: TRBJ2-1; size: few; V: TRBV20-1
CDR3: CASSLGQGAYYGYTF; DNA: TGTGCCAGCAGTTTGGGACAGGGGGCATACTATGGCTACACCTTC; D: TRBD1; J: TRBJ1-2; size: -; V: TRBV12-3/TRBV12-4
CDR3: CASSPGPSGANVLTF; DNA: TGTGCCAGCAGTCCCGGGCCCTCTGGGGCCAACGTCCTGACTTTC; D: -; J: TRBJ2-6; size: -; V: TRBV2
CDR3: CATTRTGGAGTEAFF; DNA: TGTGCCACCACAAGGACAGGGGGCGCAGGAACTGAAGCTTTCTTT; D: TRBD1; J: TRBJ1-1; size: -; V: TRBV3-1
CDR3: CASTPPPGQGKNEQFF; DNA: TGTGCCAGCACCCCACCCCCGGGACAGGGTAAGAATGAGCAGTTCTTC; D: TRBD1; J: TRBJ2-1; size: -; V: TRBV9
CDR3: CASSKGQPGDTQYF; DNA: TGTGCCAGCTCGAAAGGACAGCCTGGGGATACGCAGTATTTT; D: -; J: TRBJ2-3; size: -; V: TRBV18
CDR3: CASASVEQFF; DNA: TGTGCCAGCGCCTCGGTGGAGCAGTTCTTC; D: -; J: TRBJ2-1; size: -; V: TRBV7-9
CDR3: CASSLNGGPSGANVLTF; DNA: TGCGCCAGCAGCTTGAACGGGGGCCCCTCTGGGGCCAACGTCCTGACTTTC; D: -; J: TRBJ2-6; size: -; V: TRBV5-1
CDR3: CASSFGAGQTLHF; DNA: TGTGCCAGCAGCTTCGGGGCAGGGCAAACCCTCCACTTT; D: -; J: TRBJ1-6; size: once; V: TRBV7-9
CDR3: CASSSRLAGGQETQYF; DNA: TGTGCCAGCAGCTCACGACTAGCGGGGGGCCAAGAGACCCAGTACTTC; D: TRBD2; J: TRBJ2-5; size: -; V: TRBV11-1
CDR3: CASSRYGGGSNTGELFF; DNA: TGCGCCAGCAGCCGATACGGGGGCGGGTCGAACACCGGGGAGCTGTTTTTT; D: -; J: TRBJ2-2; size: -; V: TRBV4-1
CDR3: CASSWGTFAVPDTQYF; DNA: TGTGCCAGCAGCTGGGGCACTTTTGCGGTCCCAGATACGCAGTATTTT; D: -; J: TRBJ2-3; size: -; V: TRBV7-9
CDR3: CASEADTLEVDGYTF; DNA: TGTGCCAGCGAGGCCGACACCTTGGAGGTCGATGGCTACACCTTC; D: -; J: TRBJ1-2; size: -; V: TRBV2
CDR3: CASSETGSNQPQHF; DNA: TGTGCCAGCAGCGAAACAGGGAGCAATCAGCCCCAGCATTTT; D: -; J: TRBJ1-5; size: -; V: TRBV6-6
CDR3: CASSLQGGYLGQFF; DNA: TGTGCCAGCAGTTTACAGGGGGGATATCTGGGGCAGTTCTTC; D: -; J: TRBJ2-1; size: -; V: TRBV27
CDR3: CASKGGGEQYF; DNA: TGTGCCAGCAAAGGGGGCGGGGAGCAGTACTTC; D: TRBD1; J: TRBJ2-7; size: -; V: TRBV12-3/TRBV12-4
CDR3: CASRRLNTDTQYF; DNA: TGTGCCAGCAGAAGACTAAACACAGATACGCAGTATTTT; D: -; J: TRBJ2-3; size: -; V: TRBV2
CDR3: CASSIGGVDTDTQYF; DNA: TGTGCCAGCAGCATAGGGGGCGTCGACACAGATACGCAGTATTTT; D: TRBD1; J: TRBJ2-3; size: -; V: TRBV7-3
CDR3: CASSYARGAATNTGELFF; DNA: TGTGCCAGCAGTTACGCAAGGGGGGCAGCGACGAACACCGGGGAGCTGTTTTTT; D: -; J: TRBJ2-2; size: -; V: TRBV6-2/TRBV6-3
CDR3: CASSPRIHLSTDTQYF; DNA: TGTGCCAGCAGCCCTCGGATCCACCTAAGCACAGATACGCAGTATTTT; D: -; J: TRBJ2-3; size: once; V: TRBV14